The 12 T cell receptor beta chains below come from one sample, sequenced in a study of blood T cell repertoires in COVID-19. Some clones are missing from TCRdb's copy, which holds only in-frame ones; the method was immunoSEQ multiplex PCR. Among roughly 130,000 clones listed, 88% were seen once. Material: peripheral blood. The receptors were gathered from a human donor with COVID-19, enrolled during active disease. The donor label of this sample is uncertain.

The chain links TRBV28 to TRBJ2-1; 12 bases fit TRBD2. The V and J ends lost 6 bases and 9 bases, in that order; junction bases with no gene match: 6. The CDR3 runs to 14 residues. Germline-derived CDR1 and CDR2 are MDHEN and SYDVKM. DNA for the CDR3: TGTGCCAGCAGGACTAGCGGGAGCAGGGGTGAGCAGTTCTTC. The encoded protein is CASRTSGSRGEQFF.

The gene calls are TRBV20-1 and TRBJ1-2, with TRBD1 matching 7 bases. CDR1 DFQATT and CDR2 SNEGSKA come from the germline V gene (reference sequence). The CDR3 is made up of 17 amino acids. Trimming at V came to 3 bases and at J to 6 bases, leaving 19 bases not matched to a gene. CDR3 sequence reads: CSASGDSYAAAVNGYTF. The CDR3 nucleotides read TGCAGTGCTAGTGGGGACAGCTATGCGGCCGCGGTAAATGGCTACACCTTC.

This chain connects TRBV11-3 to TRBJ1-6; 7 nucleotides agree with TRBD1. The CDR3 is 12 residues long. The V segment lost 10 bases and the J segment 7 bases; nucleotides outside the gene matches: 4. Germline CDR1 is SGHNT and CDR2 is YENEEA. CDR3 in DNA: TGTGCCACCTCCAGGGGGAATTCACCCCTCCACTTT. Translating it yields CATSRGNSPLHF.

This rearrangement joins TRBV7-9 to TRBJ1-5; no reliable D call. V was trimmed by 4 bases and J by 0 bases, leaving 13 bases between them. This CDR3 contains 16 residues. The germline gives CDR1 SEHNR, CDR2 FQNEAQ (reference sequence). The CDR3: CASSSDQAGSNQPQHF. The CDR3 DNA is TGTGCCAGCAGCTCCGACCAGGCGGGTAGCAATCAGCCCCAGCATTTT.

This clone was counted only a few times. Additional DNA sequences in this sample encode the identical CDR3. V is TRBV5-1 and J is TRBJ1-1, with TRBD1 as a possible D gene (5 bases). CDR1 is SGHRS and CDR2 is YFSETQ in the germline V gene. The CDR3 sequence is 14 residues long. The germline V and J ends were trimmed by 5 bases and 0 bases, with 11 bases remaining between them. CDR3 sequence (DNA): TGCGCCAGCAGACCTCAGGGAATGAACACTGAAGCTTTCTTT. It codes for CASRPQGMNTEAFF. Full variable domain (remainder filled in from reference TRBV5-1 and TRBJ1-1): KAGVTQTPRYLIKTRGQQVTLSCSPISGHRSVSWYQQTPGQGLQFLFEYFSETQRNKGNFPGRFSGRQFSNSRSEMNVSTLELGDSALYLCASRPQGMNTEAFFGQGTRLTVV.

The genes are TRBV10-1 and TRBJ1-1, with 9 bases matching TRBD1. In germline, CDR1 is WNHNN, CDR2 SYGVQD (reference sequence). The V gene end was trimmed by 3 bases and the J gene end by 4 bases; junction bases not matched to a gene: 6. The CDR3 is 15 amino acids. Written as DNA, the CDR3 is TGCGCCAGCAGTGACACCGGGACAGGGTCCACTGAAGCTTTCTTT. Encoded protein: CASSDTGTGSTEAFF.

The chain is built from TRBV6-5 and TRBJ2-5; maybe TRBD2 (6 bases). V was shortened by 2 bases and J by 4 bases, with 17 bases between the two germline ends. CDR1 and CDR2 (germline): MNHEY, SVGAGI. CDR3 size: 16 residues. The CDR3 region has the DNA TGTGCCAGCAGTTACGAGGCGGGGCCAACGGGAGAGACCCAGTACTTC. As protein: CASSYEAGPTGETQYF.

CDR3 DNA sequence: TGTGCCAGCAACAAAGGCATGGCAGTGGAGACCCAGTACTTC. Translation: CASNKGMAVETQYF. The chain links TRBV7-9 to TRBJ2-5; D uncertain. The V end lost 7 bases, the J end lost 5 bases, and 17 bases lay between the germline ends. The CDR3 runs 14 residues. CDR1 is SEHNR and CDR2 is FQNEAQ in the germline V gene (reference sequence). Supplemented by reference TRBV7-9 and TRBJ2-5, the full variable domain reads DTGVSQNPRHKITKRGQNVTFRCDPISEHNRLYWYRQTLGQGPEFLTYFQNEAQLEKSRLLSDRFSAERPKGSFSTLEIQRTEQGDSAMYLCASNKGMAVETQYFGPGTRLLVL.

The rearrangement links TRBV7-8 to TRBJ1-3; D is uncertain. The CDR3 sequence is 13 residues long. With 5 bases removed from V and 1 base from J, the gap between germline ends came to 6 bases. Germline V gives CDR1 SGHVS, CDR2 FQNEAQ. CDR3 region: CASSPYSGNTIYF. The CDR3 coding sequence is TGTGCCAGCAGCCCCTATTCTGGAAACACCATATATTTT.

This rearrangement joins TRBV19 to TRBJ1-5; the D is unclear. Trimming removed 8 bases from V and 0 bases from J, with 11 bases in between. The CDR3 contains 14 residues. CDR1 is LNHDA and CDR2 is SQIVND in the germline V gene (reference sequence). CDR3 residues: CASGERASNQPQHF. In DNA form, the CDR3 reads TGTGCCAGTGGAGAGAGAGCTAGCAATCAGCCCCAGCATTTT.

The rearrangement uses TRBV10-2 and TRBJ1-1, with D maybe TRBD1 (5 bases). Germline V gene data show CDR1 as WSHSY and CDR2 as SAAADI. This CDR3 is 14 amino acids long. Trimming stripped 6 bases from V and 0 bases from J, with 11 bases between. The CDR3 region has the DNA TGCGCCAGCAGGGCGACAGATATGAACACTGAAGCTTTCTTT. This encodes CASRATDMNTEAFF.

This chain connects TRBV23-1 to TRBJ2-1; the D gene is possibly TRBD2 (6 bases). TRBV23-1 is flagged as an ORF with uncertain function. The CDR3 sequence is 13 residues long. The V gene lost 6 bases and the J gene lost 5 bases, with 11 bases spanning the gap. The CDR3 region is CASSTGTDNEQFF. The CDR3 DNA reads as TGCGCCAGCAGCACCGGGACTGACAATGAGCAGTTCTTC.